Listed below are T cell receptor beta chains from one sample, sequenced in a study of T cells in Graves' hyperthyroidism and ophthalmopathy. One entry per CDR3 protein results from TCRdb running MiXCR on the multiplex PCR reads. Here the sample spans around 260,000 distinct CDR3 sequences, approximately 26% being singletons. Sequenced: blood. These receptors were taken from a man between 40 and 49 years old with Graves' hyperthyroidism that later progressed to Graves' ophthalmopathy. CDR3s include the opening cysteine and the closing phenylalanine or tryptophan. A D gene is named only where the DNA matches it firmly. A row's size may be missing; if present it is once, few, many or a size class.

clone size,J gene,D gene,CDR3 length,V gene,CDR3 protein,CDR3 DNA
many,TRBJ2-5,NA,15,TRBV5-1,CASSLGDLGGETQYF,TGCGCCAGCAGCTTGGGTGATCTTGGGGGAGAGACCCAGTACTTC
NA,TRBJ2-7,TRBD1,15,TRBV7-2,CASSRWTGSSYEQYF,TGTGCCAGCAGCCGTTGGACAGGGAGCTCCTACGAGCAGTACTTC
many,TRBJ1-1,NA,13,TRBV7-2,CASSQGGSTEAFF,TGTGCCAGCAGTCAGGGAGGATCCACTGAAGCTTTCTTT
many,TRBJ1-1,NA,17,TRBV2,CASSQSGRLTGNTEAFF,TGTGCCAGCAGCCAATCCGGGAGACTCACGGGAAACACTGAAGCTTTCTTT
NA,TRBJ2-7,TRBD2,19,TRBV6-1,CASSELSSGRTSGSGEQYF,TGTGCCAGCAGTGAATTATCGAGCGGGAGGACTAGCGGGTCGGGAGAGCAGTACTTC
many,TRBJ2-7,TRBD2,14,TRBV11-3,CASSPRTSFYEQYF,TGTGCCAGCAGCCCCAGGACTAGCTTTTACGAGCAGTACTTC
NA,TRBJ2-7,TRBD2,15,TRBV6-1,CASSAWGLAIYEQYF,TGTGCCAGCAGTGCCTGGGGACTAGCGATCTACGAGCAGTACTTC
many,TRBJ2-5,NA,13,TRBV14,CASSQDNGSTQYF,TGTGCCAGCAGCCAAGATAACGGAAGCACCCAGTACTTC
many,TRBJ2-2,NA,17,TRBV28,CASSLGSGVGGTGELFF,TGTGCCAGCAGTTTAGGGTCAGGGGTCGGCGGCACCGGGGAGCTGTTTTTT
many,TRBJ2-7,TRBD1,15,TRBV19,CASSIGGQGYYEQYF,TGTGCCAGTAGTATTGGGGGACAGGGATACTACGAGCAGTACTTC
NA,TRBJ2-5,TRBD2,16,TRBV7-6,CASSLGASSGRETQYF,TGTGCCAGCAGCTTAGGTGCCTCTAGCGGGAGAGAGACCCAGTACTTC
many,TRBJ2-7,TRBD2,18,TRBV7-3,CASSLGPLLAGGSYEQYF,TGTGCCAGCAGCTTAGGGCCCCTACTAGCGGGAGGGTCCTACGAGCAGTACTTC
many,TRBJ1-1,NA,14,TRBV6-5,CASSHEKGVGEAFF,TGTGCCAGCAGTCATGAGAAGGGAGTGGGTGAAGCTTTCTTT
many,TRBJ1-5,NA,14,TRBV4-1,CASSQDPQVIAAHF,TGCGCCAGCAGCCAAGATCCCCAGGTTATCGCCGCGCATTTT
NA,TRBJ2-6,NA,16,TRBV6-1,CASSEGHLSGANVLTF,TGTGCCAGCAGTGAAGGACACCTCTCTGGGGCCAACGTCCTGACTTTC
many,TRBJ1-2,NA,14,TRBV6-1,CASSRFLANYGYTF,TGTGCCAGCAGCCGTTTCTTAGCTAACTATGGCTACACCTTC
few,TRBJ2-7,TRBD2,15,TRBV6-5,CASSSVAGSSYEQYF,TGTGCCAGCAGTTCGGTAGCGGGGAGCTCCTACGAGCAGTACTTC
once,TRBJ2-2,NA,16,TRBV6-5,CASSYPTTSGTGELFF,TGTGCCAGCAGTTACCCTACGACTAGTGGCACCGGGGAGCTGTTTTTT
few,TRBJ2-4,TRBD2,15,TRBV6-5,CASSYSAGRGDIQYF,TGTGCCAGCAGTTACTCAGCGGGCCGGGGGGACATTCAGTACTTC
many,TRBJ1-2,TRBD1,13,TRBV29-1,CSVKGQGSYGYTF,TGCAGCGTTAAGGGACAGGGGAGCTATGGCTACACCTTC
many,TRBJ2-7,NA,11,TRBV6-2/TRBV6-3,CASSWPSEQYF,TGTGCCAGCAGTTGGCCTAGCGAGCAGTACTTC
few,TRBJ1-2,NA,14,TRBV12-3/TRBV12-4,CASSLGGGVYGYTF,TGTGCCAGCAGTTTAGGAGGTGGGGTCTATGGCTACACCTTC
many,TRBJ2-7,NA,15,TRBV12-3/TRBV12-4,CASSLMESAGGEQYF,TGTGCCAGCAGTTTAATGGAGTCAGCGGGTGGGGAGCAGTACTTC